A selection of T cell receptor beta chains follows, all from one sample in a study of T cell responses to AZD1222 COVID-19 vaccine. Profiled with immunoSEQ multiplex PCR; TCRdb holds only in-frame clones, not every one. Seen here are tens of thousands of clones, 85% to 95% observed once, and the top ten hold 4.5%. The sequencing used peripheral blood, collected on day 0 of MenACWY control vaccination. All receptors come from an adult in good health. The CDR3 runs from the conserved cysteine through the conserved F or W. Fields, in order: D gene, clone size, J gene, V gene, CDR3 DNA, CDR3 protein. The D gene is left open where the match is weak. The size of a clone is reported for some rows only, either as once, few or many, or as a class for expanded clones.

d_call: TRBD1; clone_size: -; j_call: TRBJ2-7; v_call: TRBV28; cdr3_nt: TGTGCCAGCAGCCCAGGGGGGACAGGGGCAGCCGAGCAGTACTTC; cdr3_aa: CASSPGGTGAAEQYF
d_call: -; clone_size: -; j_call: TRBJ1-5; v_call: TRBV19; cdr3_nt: TGTGCCAGTAGTATATCCGTCAACCAGCCCCAGCATTTT; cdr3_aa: CASSISVNQPQHF
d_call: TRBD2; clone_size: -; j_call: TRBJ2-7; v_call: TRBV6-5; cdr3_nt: TGTGCCAGCAGTTCGTCTAGCGGGAGCCTTTCCGAGCAGTACTTC; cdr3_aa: CASSSSSGSLSEQYF
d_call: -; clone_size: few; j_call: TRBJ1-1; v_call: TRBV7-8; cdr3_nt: TGTGCCAGCAGCTTAGCGTCGACGGGAAGGCTATCTGAAGCTTTCTTT; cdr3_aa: CASSLASTGRLSEAFF
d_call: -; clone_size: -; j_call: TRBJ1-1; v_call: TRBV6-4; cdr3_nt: TGTGCCAGCAGTGTCACGACGGACACTGAAGCTTTCTTT; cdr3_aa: CASSVTTDTEAFF
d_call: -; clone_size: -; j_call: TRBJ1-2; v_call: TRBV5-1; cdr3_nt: TGCGCCAGCAGCGACCACAGGGTTGAGGGGCGCGGCTACACCTTC; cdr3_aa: CASSDHRVEGRGYTF
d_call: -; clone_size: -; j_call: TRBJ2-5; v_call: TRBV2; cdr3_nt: TGTGCCAGCAGTGAAAGGGCAGCACAAGAGACCCAGTACTTC; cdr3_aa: CASSERAAQETQYF
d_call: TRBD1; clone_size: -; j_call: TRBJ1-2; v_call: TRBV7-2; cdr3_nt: TGTGCCAGCAGCTCGGGACAGGGGTTCGGCTACACCTTC; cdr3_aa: CASSSGQGFGYTF
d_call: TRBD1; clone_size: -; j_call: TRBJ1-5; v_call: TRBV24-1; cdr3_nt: TGTGCCACCAGTGATGCCGGACAGGGGGATCAGCCCCAGCATTTT; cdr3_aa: CATSDAGQGDQPQHF
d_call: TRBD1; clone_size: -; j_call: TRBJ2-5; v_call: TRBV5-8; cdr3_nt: TGTGCCAGCAGCGGGGACAGAGAGACCCAGTACTTC; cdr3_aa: CASSGDRETQYF
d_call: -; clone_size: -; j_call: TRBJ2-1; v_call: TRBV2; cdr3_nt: TGTGCCAGCAGTGAAGTGAGGGCCTCCTACAATGAGCAGTTCTTC; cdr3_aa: CASSEVRASYNEQFF
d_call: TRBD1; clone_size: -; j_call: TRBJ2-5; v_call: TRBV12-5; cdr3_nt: TGTGCTAGTGGCCAACGGACAGGGAGTATAGAGACCCAGTACTTC; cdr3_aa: CASGQRTGSIETQYF